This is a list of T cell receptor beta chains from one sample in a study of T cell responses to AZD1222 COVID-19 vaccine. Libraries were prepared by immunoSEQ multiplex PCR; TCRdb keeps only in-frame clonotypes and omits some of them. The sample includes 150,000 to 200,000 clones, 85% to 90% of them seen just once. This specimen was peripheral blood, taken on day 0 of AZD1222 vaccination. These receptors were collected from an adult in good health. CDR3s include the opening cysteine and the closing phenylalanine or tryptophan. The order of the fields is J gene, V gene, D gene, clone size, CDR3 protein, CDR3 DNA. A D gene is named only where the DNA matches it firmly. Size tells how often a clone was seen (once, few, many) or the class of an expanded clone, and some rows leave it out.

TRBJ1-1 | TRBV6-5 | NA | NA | CASTRGGTEAFF | TGTGCCAGCACCAGGGGCGGCACTGAAGCTTTCTTT
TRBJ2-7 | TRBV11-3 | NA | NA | CASSTRRHYEQYF | TGTGCCAGCAGCACCCGACGGCACTACGAGCAGTACTTC
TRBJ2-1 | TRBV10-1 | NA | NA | CASSGTPDNEQFF | TGCGCCAGCAGTGGCACGCCCGACAATGAGCAGTTCTTC
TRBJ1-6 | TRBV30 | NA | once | CAWTMDPLEGSPLHF | TGTGCCTGGACTATGGATCCTTTGGAGGGATCACCCCTCCACTTT
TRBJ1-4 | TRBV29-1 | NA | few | CSVVSGQAKLFF | TGCAGCGTTGTTAGTGGGCAGGCAAAACTGTTTTTT
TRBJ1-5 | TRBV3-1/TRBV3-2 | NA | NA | CASSPTVGFQPQHF | TGTGCCAGCAGCCCCACCGTGGGGTTTCAGCCCCAGCATTTT
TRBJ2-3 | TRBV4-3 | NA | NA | CASSQDISDTQYF | TGCGCCAGCAGCCAAGATATTTCAGATACGCAGTATTTT
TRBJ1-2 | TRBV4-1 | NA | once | CASSQDPWSRGTSSYTF | TGCGCCAGCAGCCAAGATCCCTGGTCCAGGGGTACTTCAAGCTACACCTTC
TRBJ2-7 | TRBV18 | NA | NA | CASSLSRDLSYEQYF | TGTGCCAGCTCACTGAGCCGGGACCTCTCCTACGAGCAGTACTTC
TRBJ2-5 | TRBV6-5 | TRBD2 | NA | CASSLSGVQETQYF | TGTGCCAGCAGTCTTAGCGGGGTACAAGAGACCCAGTACTTC
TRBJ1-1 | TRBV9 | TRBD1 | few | CASSVELGQGNTEAFF | TGTGCCAGCAGCGTAGAACTCGGACAGGGGAACACTGAAGCTTTCTTT
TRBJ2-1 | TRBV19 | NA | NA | CASPQKTVYNEQFF | TGTGCCAGCCCTCAGAAGACGGTGTACAATGAGCAGTTCTTC
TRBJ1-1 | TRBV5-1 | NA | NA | CASSFWTSIRNTEAFF | TGCGCCAGCAGCTTTTGGACTTCCATTAGGAACACTGAAGCTTTCTTT
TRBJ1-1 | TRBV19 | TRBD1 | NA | CASSPAWTGANTEAFF | TGTGCCAGTAGTCCAGCCTGGACAGGCGCGAACACTGAAGCTTTCTTT
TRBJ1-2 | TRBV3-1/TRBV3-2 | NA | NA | CASSQDEGSNYGYTF | TGTGCCAGCAGCCAAGATGAAGGATCTAACTATGGCTACACCTTC
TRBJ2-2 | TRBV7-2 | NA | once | CASRPRRTGELFF | TGTGCCAGCAGACCCAGAAGGACCGGGGAGCTGTTTTTT
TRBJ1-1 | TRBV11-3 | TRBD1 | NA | CASSPTGAERAFF | TGTGCCAGCAGCCCGACAGGGGCGGAACGAGCTTTCTTT
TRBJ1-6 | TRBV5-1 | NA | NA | CASSLTADRGSPLHF | TGCGCCAGCAGCTTGACCGCCGACAGAGGCTCACCCCTCCACTTT
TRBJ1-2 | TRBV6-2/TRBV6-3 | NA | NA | CASSYLRAAYGYTF | TGTGCCAGCAGTTACCTCCGGGCCGCCTATGGCTACACCTTC
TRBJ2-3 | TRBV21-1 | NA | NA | CASNLINRGKEDTQYF | TGTGCCAGCAACCTAATTAACAGGGGGAAGGAAGATACGCAGTATTTT
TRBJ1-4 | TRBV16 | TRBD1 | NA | CASSQSVRLTGGYGEKLFF | TGTGCCAGCAGCCAATCGGTGCGGTTGACAGGGGGCTACGGTGAAAAACTGTTTTTT
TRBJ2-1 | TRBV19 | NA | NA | CASSIRGPNEQFF | TGTGCCAGTAGTATTAGGGGTCCCAATGAGCAGTTCTTC
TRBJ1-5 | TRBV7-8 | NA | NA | CASSLVRRNQPQHF | TGTGCCAGCAGCTTAGTCCGGAGAAATCAGCCCCAGCATTTT
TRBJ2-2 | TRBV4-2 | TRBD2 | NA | CASNLGAGGPGELFF | TGTGCCAGCAACCTCGGAGCGGGGGGGCCCGGGGAGCTGTTTTTT
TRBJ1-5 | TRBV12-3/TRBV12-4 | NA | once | CASSLRITQPQHF | TGTGCCAGCAGTTTACGGATTACACAGCCCCAGCATTTT
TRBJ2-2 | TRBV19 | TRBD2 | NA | CASSPRGSGGTGELFF | TGTGCCAGTAGTCCCCGGGGTAGCGGGGGCACCGGGGAGCTGTTTTTT
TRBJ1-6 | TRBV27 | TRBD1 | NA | CASSLGGTEHSPLHF | TGTGCCAGCAGTTTAGGGGGGACAGAACATTCACCCCTCCACTTT
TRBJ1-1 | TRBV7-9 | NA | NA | CASSFSGWGRLNTEAFF | TGTGCCAGCAGCTTTTCAGGCTGGGGTCGGTTGAACACTGAAGCTTTCTTT
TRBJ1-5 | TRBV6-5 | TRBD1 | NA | CASSAGTGVNQPQHF | TGTGCCAGCAGCGCCGGGACAGGGGTCAATCAGCCCCAGCATTTT
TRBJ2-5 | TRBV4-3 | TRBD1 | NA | CASSQERGTGLETQYF | TGCGCCAGCAGCCAAGAACGGGGGACAGGGTTAGAGACCCAGTACTTC
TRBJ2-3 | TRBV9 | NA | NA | CASSPAPRPTDTQYF | TGTGCCAGCAGCCCCGCCCCGCGACCCACAGATACGCAGTATTTT
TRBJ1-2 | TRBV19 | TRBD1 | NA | CASRDRGVYGYTF | TGTGCCAGTCGGGACAGGGGGGTCTATGGCTACACCTTC
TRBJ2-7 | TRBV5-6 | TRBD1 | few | CASKARRQGAREQYF | TGTGCCAGCAAGGCCCGTAGACAGGGGGCTCGCGAGCAGTACTTC
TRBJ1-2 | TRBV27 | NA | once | CASSPSRSSYGYTF | TGTGCCAGCAGTCCAAGCCGATCCTCCTATGGCTACACCTTC
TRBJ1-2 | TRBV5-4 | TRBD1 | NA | CASSPRGQNYGYTF | TGTGCCAGCAGCCCCAGGGGGCAGAACTATGGCTACACCTTC
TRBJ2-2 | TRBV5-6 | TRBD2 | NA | CASSSRGLGRTGELFF | TGTGCCAGCAGCTCGCGGGGACTAGGTCGAACCGGGGAGCTGTTTTTT
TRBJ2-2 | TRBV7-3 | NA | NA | CASSLAGSGELFF | TGTGCCAGCAGCTTAGCGGGGTCCGGGGAGCTGTTTTTT
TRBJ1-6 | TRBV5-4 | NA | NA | CASSPDSSYNSPLHF | TGTGCCAGCAGCCCAGATAGCTCCTATAATTCACCCCTCCACTTT
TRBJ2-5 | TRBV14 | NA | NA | CASSQNTNQETQYF | TGTGCCAGCAGCCAAAATACGAATCAAGAGACCCAGTACTTC
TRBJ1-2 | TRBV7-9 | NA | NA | CASSLAGTANYGYTF | TGTGCCAGCAGCTTAGCGGGTACAGCTAACTATGGCTACACCTTC
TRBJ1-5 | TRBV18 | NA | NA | CASSLGRLYSNQPQHF | TGTGCCAGCTCACTGGGCAGACTTTATAGCAATCAGCCCCAGCATTTT
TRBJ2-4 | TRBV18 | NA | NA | CASSPLGALAKNIQYF | TGTGCCAGCTCACCTTTGGGGGCACTAGCCAAAAACATTCAGTACTTC
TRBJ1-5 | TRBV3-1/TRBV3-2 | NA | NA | CASSSRPQHF | TGTGCCAGCAGCTCGCGGCCCCAGCATTTT
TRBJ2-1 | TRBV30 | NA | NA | CAWSPGDNEQFF | TGTGCCTGGAGTCCTGGGGACAATGAGCAGTTCTTC
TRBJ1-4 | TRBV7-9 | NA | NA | CASSTWDEKLFF | TGTGCCAGCAGCACTTGGGACGAAAAACTGTTTTTT
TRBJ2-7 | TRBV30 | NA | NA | CAWSKPPAHEQYF | TGTGCCTGGAGTAAGCCTCCAGCCCACGAGCAGTACTTC
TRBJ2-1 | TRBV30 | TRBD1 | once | CAWRPPGQTYNEQFF | TGTGCCTGGAGGCCCCCGGGACAGACATACAATGAGCAGTTCTTC
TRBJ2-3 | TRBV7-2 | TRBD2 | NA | CASSFPSGGGLGTDTQYF | TGTGCCAGCAGCTTTCCCAGCGGGGGGGGACTCGGCACAGATACGCAGTATTTT
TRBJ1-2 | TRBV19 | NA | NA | CASREDGGYGYTF | TGTGCCAGTAGAGAGGACGGTGGCTATGGCTACACCTTC
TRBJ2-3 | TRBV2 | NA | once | CASRDPADTQYF | TGTGCCAGCAGGGACCCCGCCGATACGCAGTATTTT
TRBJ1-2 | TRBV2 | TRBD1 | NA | CASSEESGGRGYTF | TGTGCCAGCAGTGAAGAGTCAGGGGGTAGAGGCTACACCTTC
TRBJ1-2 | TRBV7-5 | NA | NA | CVRSLGQKANYGYTF | TGTGTCAGAAGCTTAGGCCAGAAAGCTAACTATGGCTACACCTTC
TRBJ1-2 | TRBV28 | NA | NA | CASSLPLGGAGGYTF | TGTGCCAGCAGTCTTCCCCTTGGGGGGGCAGGTGGCTACACCTTC
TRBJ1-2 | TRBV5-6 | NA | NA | CASSNEGRGNYGYTF | TGTGCCAGCAGCAATGAAGGGAGGGGAAACTATGGCTACACCTTC